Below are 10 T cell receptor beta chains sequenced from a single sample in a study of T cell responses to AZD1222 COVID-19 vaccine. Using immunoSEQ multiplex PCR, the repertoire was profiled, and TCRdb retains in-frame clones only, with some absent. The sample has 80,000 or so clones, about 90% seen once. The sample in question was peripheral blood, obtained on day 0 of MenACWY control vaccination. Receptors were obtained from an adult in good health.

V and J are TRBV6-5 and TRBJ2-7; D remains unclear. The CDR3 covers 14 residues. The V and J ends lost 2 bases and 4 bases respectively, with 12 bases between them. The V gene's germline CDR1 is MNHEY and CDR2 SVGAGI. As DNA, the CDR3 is TGTGCCAGCAGTTACACACCCGTGGGTTACGAGCAGTACTTC. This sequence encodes CASSYTPVGYEQYF.

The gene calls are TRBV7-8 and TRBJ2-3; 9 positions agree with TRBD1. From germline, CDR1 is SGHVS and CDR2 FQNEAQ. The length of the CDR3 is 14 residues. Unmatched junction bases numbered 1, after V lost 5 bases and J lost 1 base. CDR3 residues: CASSRTGGTDTQYF. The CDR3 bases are TGTGCCAGCAGCCGGACAGGGGGCACAGATACGCAGTATTTT.

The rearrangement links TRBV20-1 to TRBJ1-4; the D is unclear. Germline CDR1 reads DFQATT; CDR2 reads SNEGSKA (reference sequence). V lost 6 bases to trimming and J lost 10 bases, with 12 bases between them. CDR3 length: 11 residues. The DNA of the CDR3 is TGCAGTGCGGCGGCGGAGGGAAAACTGTTTTTT. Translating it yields CSAAAEGKLFF.

CDR3 sequence reads: CAWTGFGAAGNTIYF. In DNA form, the CDR3 reads TGTGCCTGGACAGGGTTCGGGGCCGCAGGAAACACCATATATTTT. This chain links TRBV30 with TRBJ1-3, with a possible D match to TRBD1 (5 bases). V lost 4 bases, J lost 4 bases, and 17 bases lay in between. The germline V gene encodes CDR1 GTSNPN and CDR2 SVGIG (reference sequence). This CDR3 has 15 amino acids.

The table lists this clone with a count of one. The CDR3 reads CASSYGQTSYEQYF. The CDR3 DNA sequence: TGTGCCAGCAGTTACGGACAGACCTCCTACGAGCAGTACTTC. The rearrangement links TRBV6-2 or TRBV6-3 to TRBJ2-7; possible D gene TRBD1, 6 bases. Trimming stripped 2 bases from V and 0 bases from J, with 8 bases between. This CDR3 comprises 14 residues. Germline V gives CDR1 MNHEY, CDR2 SVGEGT.

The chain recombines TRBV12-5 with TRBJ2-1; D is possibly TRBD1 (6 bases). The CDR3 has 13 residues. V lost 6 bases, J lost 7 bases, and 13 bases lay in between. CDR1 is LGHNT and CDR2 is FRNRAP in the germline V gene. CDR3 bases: TGTGCTAGTGGGGGGACACTTCATAATGAGCAGTTCTTC. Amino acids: CASGGTLHNEQFF.

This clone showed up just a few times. CDR3 protein: CASSIRGGTTEAFF. CDR3 DNA sequence: TGTGCCAGTAGCATTAGAGGGGGGACCACTGAAGCTTTCTTT. The chain combines TRBV19 with TRBJ1-1, with D possibly being TRBD1 (6 bases). Trimming stripped 6 bases from V and 4 bases from J, with 15 bases between. CDR1 is LNHDA, CDR2 SQIVND, per germline (reference sequence). The CDR3 totals 14 residues.

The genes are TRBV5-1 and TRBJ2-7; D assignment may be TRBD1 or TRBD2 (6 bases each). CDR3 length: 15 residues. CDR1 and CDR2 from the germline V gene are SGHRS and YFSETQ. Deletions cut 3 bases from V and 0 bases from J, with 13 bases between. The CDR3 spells CASSWGQGGSYEQYF. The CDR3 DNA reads TGCGCCAGCAGCTGGGGGCAGGGAGGCTCCTACGAGCAGTACTTC. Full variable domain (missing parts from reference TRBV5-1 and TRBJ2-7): KAGVTQTPRYLIKTRGQQVTLSCSPISGHRSVSWYQQTPGQGLQFLFEYFSETQRNKGNFPGRFSGRQFSNSRSEMNVSTLELGDSALYLCASSWGQGGSYEQYFGPGTRLTVT.

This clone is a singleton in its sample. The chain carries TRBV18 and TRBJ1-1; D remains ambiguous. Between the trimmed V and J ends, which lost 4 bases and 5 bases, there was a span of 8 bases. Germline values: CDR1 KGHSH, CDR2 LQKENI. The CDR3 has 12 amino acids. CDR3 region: CASSHDRTEAFF. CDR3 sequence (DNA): TGTGCCAGCTCACATGATAGGACTGAAGCTTTCTTT.

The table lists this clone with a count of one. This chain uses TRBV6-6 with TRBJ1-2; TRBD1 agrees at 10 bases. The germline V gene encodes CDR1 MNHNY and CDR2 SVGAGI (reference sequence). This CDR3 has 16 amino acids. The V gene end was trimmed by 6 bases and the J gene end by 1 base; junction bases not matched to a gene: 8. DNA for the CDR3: TGTGCCAGCAGCTCCGGGACAGGGGTCTTTAACTATGGCTACACCTTC. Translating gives CASSSGTGVFNYGYTF.